This T cell receptor beta chain came from a study of T cell responses to AZD1222 COVID-19 vaccine. The study, taken as a whole, reports: In all cases, repertoires were sampled only after the peak T cell response. White British donors predominated, females outnumbered males, and clonal diversity was possibly underestimated. Close to half of all spike-specific TCRs reportedly target regions of the variants that are unmutated. Spike-specific TCR breadth and depth grew following two AZD1222 doses.

The sample holds one count of this clone. Its specificity is unknown. TCRdb's table, derived via immunoSEQ multiplex PCR, lists solely in-frame clones and lacks some. The repertoire consists of about 110,000 clones, with around 90% occurring once and the leading ten covering roughly 3.2%. There are 14 residues in the CDR3. Trimming removed 4 bases from V and 5 bases from J, with 14 bases in between. Per germline, CDR1 LGHNA and CDR2 YNFKEQ. The starting material was peripheral blood, obtained on day 0 of MenACWY control vaccination. This chain connects TRBV4-2 to TRBJ1-2, with a tentative D call TRBD1 (6 bases). This TCR was recovered from an adult in good health. The CDR3 region is CASSPGQLTYGYTF. The CDR3 DNA follows: TGTGCCAGCAGCCCTGGACAGCTAACTTATGGCTACACCTTC.